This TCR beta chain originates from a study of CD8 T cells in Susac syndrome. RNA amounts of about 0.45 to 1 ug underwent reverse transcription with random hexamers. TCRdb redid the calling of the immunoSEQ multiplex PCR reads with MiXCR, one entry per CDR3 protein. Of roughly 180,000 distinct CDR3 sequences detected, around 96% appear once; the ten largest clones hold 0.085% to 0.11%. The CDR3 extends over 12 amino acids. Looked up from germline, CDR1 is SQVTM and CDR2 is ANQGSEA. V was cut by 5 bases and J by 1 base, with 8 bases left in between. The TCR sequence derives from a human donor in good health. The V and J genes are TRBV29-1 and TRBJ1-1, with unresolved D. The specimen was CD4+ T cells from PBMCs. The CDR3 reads CSVWSRNTEAFF. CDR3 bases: TGCAGCGTTTGGTCCAGGAACACTGAAGCTTTCTTT.